These 18 T cell receptor beta chains share one sample of origin, sequenced in a study of blood T cell repertoires in COVID-19. The repertoire was sequenced with immunoSEQ multiplex PCR; TCRdb's copy has only in-frame clones and lacks some. Of more than 300,000 clones in the sample, around 87% were seen once. The source material was peripheral blood. The origin of the receptors is a woman in her 30s with COVID-19, enrolled during active disease.

J is TRBJ2-2 and V is TRBV7-9, with D possibly matching TRBD1 (6 bases). V was cut by 5 bases and J by 6 bases, with 19 bases left in between. The CDR3 spans 16 residues. Germline V gene sequence: CDR1 SEHNR, CDR2 FQNEAQ (reference sequence). This CDR3 reads CASSPRGTFGPGELFF. The CDR3 region has the DNA TGTGCCAGCAGCCCAAGGGGGACATTTGGCCCCGGGGAGCTGTTTTTT.

V usage is TRBV2 and J usage is TRBJ2-1; TRBD2 aligns across 7 bases. This CDR3 is 15 amino acids long. Germline-derived CDR1 and CDR2 are SNHLY and FYNNEI. Losses at the gene ends were 1 base for V and 6 bases for J; bases not matched to a gene: 6. The CDR3 loop is CASSEVRTRLNEQFF. The CDR3 coding sequence is TGTGCCAGCAGTGAAGTCAGGACTAGGCTCAATGAGCAGTTCTTC.

V is TRBV6-2 or TRBV6-3 and J is TRBJ2-2; D ambiguous. The CDR3 consists of 13 residues. CDR1 is MNHEY and CDR2 is SVGEGT in the germline V gene. V was shortened by 6 bases and J by 2 bases, with 7 bases between the two germline ends. CDR3: CASSLFNTGELFF. DNA of the CDR3: TGTGCCAGCAGCCTATTCAACACCGGGGAGCTGTTTTTT.

The chain couples TRBV4-3 to TRBJ1-4; the match to TRBD1 covers 8 bases. The germline CDR1 and CDR2 sequences are LGHNA and YSLEER. V was pared by 4 bases and J by 8 bases, with 6 bases of the junction left unmatched. The CDR3 runs 14 residues. CDR3 coding DNA: TGCGCCAGCAGCCTGGACAGGGCATCAGAAAAACTGTTTTTT. Protein sequence: CASSLDRASEKLFF.

The chain is built from TRBV7-9 and TRBJ2-5; D uncertain. Germline loops: CDR1 SEHNR, CDR2 FQNEAQ (reference sequence). The CDR3 sequence is 16 residues long. V lost 5 bases to trimming and J lost 0 bases, with 16 bases between them. The CDR3: CASSRVGTENQETQYF. CDR3 nucleotides: TGTGCCAGCAGCCGCGTCGGAACAGAAAACCAAGAGACCCAGTACTTC. Full variable domain (outside the CDR3, taken from reference TRBV7-9 and TRBJ2-5): DTGVSQNPRHKITKRGQNVTFRCDPISEHNRLYWYRQTLGQGPEFLTYFQNEAQLEKSRLLSDRFSAERPKGSFSTLEIQRTEQGDSAMYLCASSRVGTENQETQYFGPGTRLLVL.

As for this clone: Other nucleotide sequences in the sample specify the same CDR3. This sequence joins TRBV10-3 and TRBJ1-1, with a weak D call TRBD1 (5 bases). CDR3 length equals 13 residues. Deletions cut 4 bases from V and 3 bases from J, with 9 bases between. Germline V CDR1 and CDR2: ENHRY, SYGVKD. DNA of the CDR3: TGTGCCATCAGTGGGACGGGGGACACTGAAGCTTTCTTT. It codes for CAISGTGDTEAFF.

The V and J genes are TRBV7-6 and TRBJ1-1; D gene unclear. The CDR3 runs 13 residues. Trimming took 5 bases from V and 1 from J, leaving 8 bases between them. The germline gives CDR1 SGHVS, CDR2 FNYEAQ. CDR3 in amino acids: CASSPSTNTEAFF. In nucleotides, the CDR3 is TGTGCCAGCAGCCCCTCTACGAACACTGAAGCTTTCTTT.

Only one count was recorded for this clone. DNA for the CDR3: TGTGCCAGCAGGGTGACAGGTCAAGAGACCCAGTACTTC. Translating it yields CASRVTGQETQYF. The V call is TRBV6-5, the J call TRBJ2-5, with D possibly TRBD1 on 6 matching bases. The length of the CDR3 is 13 residues. V dropped 6 bases and J dropped 2 bases, with 10 bases sitting between them. CDR1 is MNHEY and CDR2 is SVGAGI in the germline V gene.

This rearrangement joins TRBV9 to TRBJ2-3, with 9 positions matching TRBD2. This CDR3 region has 15 residues. The J segment lost 3 bases and the V segment lost 3 bases, leaving 5 bases of the junction unmatched. Per the germline V gene, CDR1 is SGDLS and CDR2 is YYNGEE. This CDR3 is CASSASSGTTDTQYF. The CDR3 DNA is TGTGCCAGCAGCGCCTCTAGCGGGACGACAGATACGCAGTATTTT. The entire variable domain, with the rest obtained from reference TRBV9 and TRBJ2-3, is as follows: DSGVTQTPKHLITATGQRVTLRCSPRSGDLSVYWYQQSLDQGLQFLIQYYNGEERAKGNILERFSAQQFPDLHSELNLSSLELGDSALYFCASSASSGTTDTQYFGPGTRLTVL.

Comment on this clone: This CDR3 is also generated by other DNA sequences in the sample. As DNA, the CDR3 is TGTGCCAGTAGCCGGGACAGGGACCACGAGCAGTACTTC. Its protein is CASSRDRDHEQYF. The V gene is TRBV19, the J gene TRBJ2-7, with TRBD1 matching over 9 bases. In germline, CDR1 is LNHDA, CDR2 SQIVND (reference sequence). J lost 5 bases, V lost 6 bases, and 5 bases had no gene match. This CDR3 is 13 amino acids long.

The chain recombines TRBV6-5 with TRBJ2-7, with D tentatively TRBD2 (5 bases). CDR1 and CDR2 from the germline V gene are MNHEY and SVGAGI. V shed 4 bases and J shed 6 bases, with 7 bases lying between them. The CDR3 is 11 amino acids. The CDR3 coding sequence is TGTGCCAGCAGTTTAGAGGGCGAGCAGTACTTC. Amino acids: CASSLEGEQYF.

The genes are TRBV28 and TRBJ1-6; TRBD1 matches 7 bases. CDR1 is MDHEN and CDR2 is SYDVKM in the germline V gene. The CDR3 is made up of 15 amino acids. V dropped 4 bases and J dropped 3; count of bases not matched to a gene: 3. The CDR3 loop reads CASSSTGDYNSPLHF. The CDR3 bases are TGTGCCAGCAGTTCTACAGGGGACTATAATTCACCCCTCCACTTT.

The V and J genes are TRBV4-1 and TRBJ1-1; tentative D call: TRBD1 (5 bases). The CDR3 is 13 residues long. Trimming removed 4 bases from V and 1 base from J, with 7 bases in between. Germline V CDR1 and CDR2: MGHRA, YSYEKL. This CDR3 reads CASSPGGNTEAFF. CDR3 nucleotide sequence: TGCGCCAGCAGCCCGGGGGGGAACACTGAAGCTTTCTTT.

CDR3: CASSPGLAEINTGELFF. CDR3 bases: TGTGCCAGCAGCCCGGGACTAGCGGAGATCAACACCGGGGAGCTGTTTTTT. The gene calls are TRBV7-8 and TRBJ2-2, with 11 bases identical to TRBD2. CDR1 is SGHVS, CDR2 FQNEAQ, per germline. The trim removed 5 bases at V and 2 bases at J, leaving 7 bases unmatched. The CDR3 covers 17 residues.

The chain recombines TRBV29-1 with TRBJ1-5; no firm D call. V was trimmed by 1 base and J by 4 bases, leaving 5 bases between them. Germline loops: CDR1 SQVTM, CDR2 ANQGSEA. The CDR3 loop spans 12 amino acids. The DNA for the CDR3 is TGCAGCGTTGAAGGGGCAAATCAGCCCCAGCATTTT. This translates into CSVEGANQPQHF.

V and J are TRBV9 and TRBJ2-7, with D possibly TRBD1 on 6 matching bases. The CDR3 spans 15 residues. V lost 5 bases, J lost 6 bases, and 21 bases lay in between. Looked up from germline, CDR1 is SGDLS and CDR2 is YYNGEE. The chain's CDR3 is CASSETGTWASEQYF. CDR3 nucleotide sequence: TGTGCCAGCAGTGAGACAGGAACTTGGGCCTCCGAGCAGTACTTC.

This chain connects TRBV18 to TRBJ2-1; D may be TRBD2 (6 bases). The germline gives CDR1 KGHSH, CDR2 LQKENI. This CDR3 is built from 18 residues. V was trimmed by 0 bases and J by 3 bases, leaving 18 bases between them. CDR3 nucleotide sequence: TGTGCCAGCTCACCACCCATCCGGGCGGGGAGTTTCTACAATGAGCAGTTCTTC. Translation: CASSPPIRAGSFYNEQFF.

The chain joins TRBV19 to TRBJ2-3, with 8 bases that match TRBD1. Germline assignment: CDR1 LNHDA and CDR2 SQIVND (reference sequence). The CDR3 extends over 13 amino acids. With V trimmed by 7 bases and J by 1 base, 1 base remained unmatched. Here the CDR3 reads CASTGGRTDTQYF. CDR3 DNA sequence: TGTGCCAGTACAGGGGGCCGCACAGATACGCAGTATTTT.